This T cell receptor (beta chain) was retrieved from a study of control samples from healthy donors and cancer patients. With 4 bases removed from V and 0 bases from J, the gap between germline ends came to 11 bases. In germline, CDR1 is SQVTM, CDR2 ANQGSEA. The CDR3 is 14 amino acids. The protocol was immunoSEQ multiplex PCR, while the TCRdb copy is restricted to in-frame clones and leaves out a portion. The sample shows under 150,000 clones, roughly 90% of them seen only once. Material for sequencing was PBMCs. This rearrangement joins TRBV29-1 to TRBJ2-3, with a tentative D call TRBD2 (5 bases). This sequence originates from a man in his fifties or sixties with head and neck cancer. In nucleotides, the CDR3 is TGCAGCGTTGGGCTCCAGCGGAGCACAGATACGCAGTATTTT. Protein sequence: CSVGLQRSTDTQYF.